The 7 T cell receptor beta chains below all came from one sample that was sequenced in a study of cytomegalovirus exposure and HLA in healthy donors. This table comes from immunoSEQ multiplex PCR, and its TCRdb copy is limited to in-frame clones, with some not included. The sample carries around 300,000 clones, roughly 88% recorded once. Sequencing was performed on PBMCs. These receptors originate from a man aged 25 to 40 in good health and CMV-seronegative.

Here the CDR3 DNA reads TGTGCCAGCAGTTACGAGCTCAATCAGCCCCAGCATTTT. Amino acids: CASSYELNQPQHF. The genes are TRBV6-6 and TRBJ1-5; D is unclear. Germline assignment: CDR1 MNHNY and CDR2 SVGAGI (reference sequence). The CDR3 spans 13 residues. V lost 2 bases to trimming and J lost 3 bases, with 5 bases between them.

This clone was detected only once. The rearrangement links TRBV4-1 to TRBJ1-6; TRBD1 aligns across 9 bases. V trimming: 3 bases; J trimming: 7 bases; junction bases outside the gene matches: 7. This CDR3 is built from 16 residues. The germline gives CDR1 MGHRA, CDR2 YSYEKL. Here the CDR3 reads CASSHPRQGVNSPLHF. CDR3 DNA: TGCGCCAGCAGCCACCCCCGACAGGGGGTAAATTCACCCCTCCACTTT.

This clone was observed a few times. The chain uses TRBV2 and TRBJ1-2; 10 nucleotides agree with TRBD1. J gave up 2 bases and V 2 bases, and 5 bases lay outside the gene matches. Germline loops: CDR1 SNHLY, CDR2 FYNNEI. The CDR3 consists of 16 residues. The CDR3 DNA follows: TGTGCCAGCAGTGAAACAGGACAGGGGGTGAACTATGGCTACACCTTC. Translated: CASSETGQGVNYGYTF.

In DNA form, the CDR3 reads TGTGCCAGCAGCCCGGGACAGGGGTCGGACGAGCAGTACTTC. Translating it yields CASSPGQGSDEQYF. This sequence joins TRBV11-3 and TRBJ2-7; 10 bases match TRBD1. V lost 5 bases to trimming and J lost 5 bases; unmatched junction nucleotides: 6. CDR1 is SGHNT, CDR2 YENEEA, per germline. The CDR3 consists of 14 residues. Complete variable domain (other parts from reference TRBV11-3 and TRBJ2-7): EAGVVQSPRYKIIEKKQPVAFWCNPISGHNTLYWYLQNLGQGPELLIRYENEEAVDDSQLPKDRFSAERLKGVDSTLKIQPAELGDSAVYLCASSPGQGSDEQYFGPGTRLTVT.

The chain couples TRBV25-1 to TRBJ1-6; 7 bases align to TRBD1. The J segment lost 8 bases and the V segment lost 4 bases, leaving 5 bases of the junction unmatched. There are 14 residues in the CDR3. Germline V CDR1 and CDR2: MGHDK, SYGVNS. The CDR3 here is CASSVLDRDSPLHF. CDR3 in DNA: TGTGCCAGCAGTGTCCTTGACAGGGATTCACCCCTCCACTTT.

In its sample, this clone was seen many times. V and J are TRBV4-1 and TRBJ1-1; unclear D gene. Germline V gives CDR1 MGHRA, CDR2 YSYEKL. This CDR3 has 19 amino acids. V lost 4 bases and J lost 1, with 25 bases in between. DNA of the CDR3: TGCGCCAGCAGCCGTGGAGGGTTGACCTTCCGTGGCCCGAACACTGAAGCTTTCTTT. Its protein is CASSRGGLTFRGPNTEAFF.

The genes are TRBV19 and TRBJ1-2, with 10 bases matching TRBD1. CDR3 length equals 13 residues. V was pared by 6 bases and J by 8 bases, with 6 bases of the junction left unmatched. Germline V gives CDR1 LNHDA, CDR2 SQIVND (reference sequence). CDR3 sequence reads: CASSRDRGSGYTF. The CDR3 DNA follows: TGTGCCAGTAGCCGGGACAGGGGATCCGGCTACACCTTC.